These T cell receptor beta chains were read from a single sample in a study of CXCR3-negative and CXCR3-positive naive CD8 T cells. Each CDR3 protein gets one entry in TCRdb, which reprocessed the 5' RACE reads and gives no DNA. Here the sample table reports about 8,000 distinct CDR3 sequences. Specimen: naive CXCR3- CD8+ T cells from blood. All receptors derive from a human donor in good health. Some clones in this sample may be carry-over from other donors' samples. CDR3s include the opening cysteine and the closing phenylalanine or tryptophan. Clone size is not always given. Where it is, it says once, few, many or a class for expanded clones.

>TRBJ2-3|TRBV2|-
CASTGPSSTDTQYF
>TRBJ2-7|TRBV29-1|-
CSVEEPGQGYEQYF
>TRBJ2-7|TRBV2|-
CASSEPGANWEQYF
>TRBJ2-7|TRBV6-5|-
CASSYSTWGGDEQYF
>TRBJ2-7|TRBV7-9|medium-sized
CASSPPIGSAYEQYF
>TRBJ2-1|TRBV24-1|medium-sized
CATSDPGTSDNEQFF
>TRBJ2-1|TRBV18|-
CASSPLGWSSYNEQFF
>TRBJ2-1|TRBV29-1|medium-sized
CSVEAPGLAGSGNEQFF
>TRBJ2-1|TRBV29-1|medium-sized
CSVQGRAGSYNEQFF
>TRBJ2-1|TRBV2|-
CASINSGKHYNEQFF
>TRBJ2-1|TRBV7-9|-
CASGSSYNEQFF
>TRBJ1-1|TRBV29-1|medium-sized
CSVNRGIEAFF
>TRBJ2-5|TRBV29-1|-
CSVDDRVEETQYF
>TRBJ2-7|TRBV14|-
CASSPQNYEQYF
>TRBJ1-4|TRBV29-1|-
CSVEDPGLPTNEKLFF
>TRBJ1-2|TRBV4-3|-
CASSRHTGDYGYTF
>TRBJ2-1|TRBV5-6|-
CASSLVREFNNEQFF
>TRBJ1-1|TRBV20-1|medium-sized
CSAVPVTVNTEAFF
>TRBJ1-1|TRBV7-2|medium-sized
CASSLVPPGDMNTEAFF
>TRBJ1-6|TRBV3-1|-
CASSQGSAGYNSPLHF
>TRBJ2-3|TRBV6-2/TRBV6-3|-
CASSYSTEISGIGTDTQYF
>TRBJ2-7|TRBV29-1|-
CSVPGTSPSYEQYF
>TRBJ2-5|TRBV28|-
CASSDPGTGFVETQYF
>TRBJ2-7|TRBV29-1|-
CSVEASGTGSYEQYF